What follows describes a single T cell receptor (beta chain). Only a few counts were recorded for this clone. Its cognate antigen has yet to be identified. Base qualities are missing; no much larger clone stands one base away. This entry comes from a study of blood T cell repertoires in COVID-19 (dated by TCRdb to 2020 to 2022). At the level of the whole study: Samples from collaborators originated in the United States, Italy and Spain and spanned both the acute and convalescent phases of COVID-19. The material from the prospective study consisted of cDNA or gDNA derived from T cells, B-cell-depleted T cells, or PBMCs. Deeply sampled blood TCRbeta repertoires from subjects exposed to, actively infected with, or recovered from COVID-19 were included in the dataset. The repertoires were released in a freely available public database intended as a resource for research on the immune response to SARS-CoV-2. The samples were drawn from the first 160 participants of the ongoing ImmuneRACE study and from roughly 1,300 subjects provided by 6 global collaborators. A de-identified subject ID, COVID-19 status, age in years and sex were almost always included in the sample metadata. Where HLA class I and class II types were available, the types were taken from metadata supplied by the sample provider, not from assay-based typing.

The investigation overall reported the following: How much clinical and demographic metadata was included differed by source and by participant, and the metadata was provided uncurated.

The junction shows trimming of 3 bases on V and 2 bases on J, plus 2 bases between the germline ends. The germline V gene gives CDR1 as SQVTM and CDR2 as ANQGSEA. The CDR3 goes from the cysteine to the phenylalanine over 12 residues. Only CDR3 DNA is held: 36 bases, read in frame from base 1. Each collaborating institution followed its own protocols to collect whole blood in K2EDTA tubes. Collaborator samples were shipped for TCRbeta analysis as frozen whole blood, isolated PBMCs, or DNA extracted from either sample type. TCRbeta CDR3 regions were amplified from genomic DNA using the immunoSEQ Assay, a bias-controlled multiplex PCR. Regarding the original processing steps: The number of nucleated cells in each sample was estimated from the amplification of reference gene primers within the assay. Sequence reads were collapsed and filtered to measure the absolute abundance of every unique TCRbeta CDR3 rearrangement. For each sample, productive Simpson clonality was calculated as the square root of Simpson's diversity index over productive rearrangements. Imported from immuneACCESS, the table was reduced by TCRdb to in-frame sequences with V and J called. These copies leave out some clones; in studies compared against another copy, an unresolved V gene accounts for under half, and the cause of the remainder is not known. From that table come the V and J calls and clone size; the DNA was used to work out D and trimming. The sample table shows 100,000 to 150,000 clones, and around 80% are seen once. The ten largest make up around 2.3% of the sample.

The sample was peripheral blood. The TCR originated in a man aged 50-60 years with acute or convalescent COVID-19. The chain is made from TRBV29-1 and TRBJ2-6; the D gene is unclear. CDR3 loop: CSVDAGANVLTF. The DNA sequence is given as TGCAGCGTTGACGCTGGGGCCAACGTCCTGACTTTC.